This T cell receptor beta chain appears in the sequencing data of a study of cytomegalovirus exposure and HLA in healthy donors. Background on the study: A prior analysis found about 120 million unique TCR beta sequences from around 180 million T cells. Notes on the study in general: Most TCR beta V segments were productive about 87% or about 30% of the time in an earlier analysis. While the bulk of TCR sequences proved rare, some public TCRs turned up in many donors. Sequencing likely generated an artifact that appeared as a cluster of highly shared sequence variants.

Primers: 60 Vbeta forward and 13 Jbeta reverse. Clones were sequenced by immunoSEQ multiplex PCR, and TCRdb holds only the in-frame ones, with some missing. The sample carries more than 95,000 clones, about 80% recorded once. Points on this clone: Its antigen remains unidentified.

The V and J ends lost 3 bases and 4 bases respectively, with 12 bases between them. Germline CDR1 and CDR2: KGHSH and LQKENI. The CDR3 spans 15 residues. The chain links TRBV18 to TRBJ2-2; D unclear. The sequenced sample was PBMCs. This receptor was taken from a young man in good health and CMV-seropositive. CDR3 protein: CASSPPVRSTGELFF. CDR3 sequence (DNA): TGTGCCAGCTCACCGCCTGTTAGGAGCACCGGGGAGCTGTTTTTT.